This T cell receptor beta chain was sequenced for a study of OX40 agonist ivuxolimab in advanced cancers. Study as a whole: Patients undergoing dose escalation presented with hepatocellular carcinoma, melanoma, renal cell or head and neck cancer.

Trimming at V came to 6 bases and at J to 3 bases, leaving 1 base not matched to a gene. Germline values: CDR1 LNHDA, CDR2 SQIVND (reference sequence). This CDR3 region has 14 residues. TCRdb keeps only in-frame clones here, not all; method: immunoSEQ multiplex PCR. The table has about 50,000 clones, 70% to 90% seen once. This chain links TRBV19 with TRBJ2-2; 10 bases line up with TRBD1. The starting material was CD4+ or CD8+ T cells sorted from blood, obtained in a trial of the OX40 agonist ivuxolimab. The origin of this receptor is an adult with an advanced solid tumor such as melanoma, head and neck, liver or kidney cancer. CDR3: CASRGTGDTGELFF. The CDR3 DNA reads TGTGCCAGTAGAGGGACAGGGGACACCGGGGAGCTGTTTTTT.